This T cell receptor beta chain was captured by sequencing in a study of radiotherapy plus CTLA-4 blockade in lung cancer. Study results and limitations: Early blood T cell clone changes and increased post-radiation serum interferon-beta were reportedly the strongest response predictors.

TCRdb's copy holds only in-frame clones and misses some; the assay was immunoSEQ multiplex PCR. The sample holds under 35,000 clones, more than 70% seen once. Focal radiation was given together with CTLA-4 blockade (ipilimumab) to patients with chemo-refractory metastatic non-small-cell lung cancer. The sample holds a few counts of this clone. Its cognate antigen is unknown. Germline V gene data show CDR1 as LNHDA and CDR2 as SQIVND (reference sequence). The CDR3 length is 15 residues. Trimming stripped 7 bases from V and 1 base from J, with 16 bases between. The material was peripheral blood, obtained from a patient treated with radiotherapy plus ipilimumab. The gene calls are TRBV19 and TRBJ1-2; tentatively, D is TRBD1 (5 bases). The clonotype was recovered from a human donor with non-small cell lung cancer whose response to radiotherapy plus ipilimumab could not be evaluated. DNA for the CDR3: TGTGCCAGTAAGACAGACCATTTCTTTAACTATGGCTACACCTTC. Its translation: CASKTDHFFNYGYTF.